A selection of T cell receptor beta chains follows, all from one sample in a study of OX40 agonist ivuxolimab in advanced cancers. Clones were read by immunoSEQ multiplex PCR, and TCRdb kept only the in-frame ones, dropping some. The table has 70,000 to 85,000 clones, around 94% seen once; the top ten hold approximately 9.9%. Sequencing used CD4+ or CD8+ T cells sorted from blood, obtained in a trial of the OX40 agonist ivuxolimab. The receptors derive from an adult with an advanced solid tumor such as melanoma, head and neck, liver or kidney cancer. Each CDR3 is given with its conserved first and last residue. The order of the fields is clone size, J gene, D gene, V gene, CDR3 protein, CDR3 DNA. A D gene is named only where the DNA matches it firmly. The size of a clone is reported for some rows only, either as once, few or many, or as a class for expanded clones.

>-|TRBJ2-7|-|TRBV2
CASSAPQAVAYEQYF
TGTGCCAGCAGTGCCCCCCAGGCAGTGGCCTACGAGCAATACTTC
>-|TRBJ2-1|TRBD2|TRBV6-5
CASSLLAGAIEQFF
TGTGCCAGCAGCTTACTAGCGGGAGCGATTGAGCAGTTCTTC
>-|TRBJ2-7|TRBD2|TRBV4-3
CASSQEGGRVWEQYF
TGCGCCAGCAGCCAAGAAGGAGGGAGGGTCTGGGAGCAGTACTTC
>-|TRBJ1-2|-|TRBV7-9
CASSPGGKDYGYTF
TGTGCCAGCAGCCCGGGGGGAAAAGACTATGGCTACACCTTC
>-|TRBJ1-2|TRBD1|TRBV11-3
CASSPDREGWYGYTF
TGTGCCAGCAGCCCCGACAGGGAGGGGTGGTATGGCTACACCTTC
>-|TRBJ2-1|TRBD2|TRBV7-8
CASSQTGTSYFNEQFF
TGTGCCAGCAGCCAGACCGGGACTAGCTACTTCAATGAGCAGTTCTTC
>-|TRBJ2-7|-|TRBV7-2
CASSLGAHNSYEQYF
TGTGCCAGCAGCTTAGGGGCACATAACTCCTACGAGCAGTACTTC
>-|TRBJ1-2|TRBD1|TRBV27
CASSLGQGIGYTF
TGTGCCAGCAGTTTGGGACAGGGTATTGGCTACACCTTC
>once|TRBJ2-7|TRBD1|TRBV29-1
CSVEDNRGPYEQYF
TGCAGCGTTGAAGATAACAGGGGCCCCTACGAGCAGTACTTC
>-|TRBJ2-1|-|TRBV7-2
CASSLISYNEQFF
TGTGCCAGCAGCCTAATTTCCTACAATGAGCAGTTCTTC
>-|TRBJ2-7|TRBD2|TRBV29-1
CSIWGGYEQYF
TGCAGCATTTGGGGGGGCTACGAGCAGTACTTC
>-|TRBJ2-7|-|TRBV11-3
CASSLDSYEQYF
TGTGCCAGCAGCTTAGACAGCTACGAGCAGTACTTC
>-|TRBJ2-2|-|TRBV9
CASSVGGSSGELFF
TGTGCCAGCAGCGTAGGGGGGTCCTCCGGGGAGCTGTTTTTT
>-|TRBJ1-2|-|TRBV27
CASSSPGYGYTF
TGTGCCAGCAGTTCCCCAGGGTATGGCTACACCTTC
>-|TRBJ1-1|-|TRBV6-5
CASSYGGALEAFF
TGTGCCAGCAGTTACGGTGGGGCCCTTGAAGCTTTCTTT
>-|TRBJ1-2|-|TRBV9
CASSEGRGGYGYTF
TGTGCCAGCAGCGAGGGAAGGGGAGGGTATGGCTACACCTTC
>-|TRBJ2-3|TRBD2|TRBV4-2
CASSPRGGSGSSDTQYF
TGTGCCAGCAGCCCCCGAGGGGGTAGCGGGAGTTCCGATACGCAGTATTTT
>-|TRBJ2-1|-|TRBV9
CASSVGSYNEQFF
TGTGCCAGCAGTGTCGGGAGTTACAATGAGCAGTTCTTC
>once|TRBJ1-1|-|TRBV25-1
CASSELWQGLSNTEAFF
TGTGCCAGCAGTGAACTTTGGCAGGGGCTCTCGAACACTGAAGCTTTCTTT
>-|TRBJ2-7|-|TRBV7-2
CASSLGGGTVSSYEQYF
TGTGCCAGCAGCTTAGGAGGGGGGACGGTTAGCTCCTACGAGCAGTACTTC
>-|TRBJ2-1|-|TRBV9
CASSGLAGISYNEQFF
TGTGCCAGCAGCGGACTGGCGGGGATTTCCTACAATGAGCAGTTCTTC
>once|TRBJ2-7|-|TRBV4-1
CASSHEAQTYEQYF
TGCGCCAGCAGCCACGAGGCCCAGACCTACGAGCAGTACTTC
>once|TRBJ2-3|-|TRBV6-1
CASSDGTTQYF
TGTGCCAGCAGTGATGGGACGACGCAGTATTTT
>-|TRBJ2-7|TRBD1|TRBV5-4
CASTPGGTGYDEQYF
TGTGCCAGCACCCCCGGCGGGACAGGGTACGACGAGCAGTACTTC
>-|TRBJ2-7|-|TRBV9
CASSVGSGRSSYEQYF
TGTGCCAGCAGCGTAGGTAGCGGTAGGAGCTCCTACGAGCAGTACTTC
>-|TRBJ2-1|-|TRBV30
CAWSVRLGIIFHNEQFF
TGTGCCTGGAGTGTACGGTTAGGCATCATCTTTCACAATGAGCAGTTCTTC
>-|TRBJ2-7|TRBD2|TRBV11-2
CASSLGTSGEQYF
TGTGCCAGCAGCTTAGGGACTAGCGGCGAGCAGTACTTC
>-|TRBJ2-6|TRBD2|TRBV27
CASSLWAAGEGGANVLTF
TGTGCCAGCAGCCTTTGGGCAGCGGGAGAAGGTGGGGCCAACGTCCTGACTTTC
>-|TRBJ2-1|-|TRBV28
CASSTTKYNLKGEQFF
TGTGCCAGCAGCACAACCAAATACAATCTGAAAGGTGAGCAGTTCTTC
>few|TRBJ1-5|TRBD1|TRBV28
CASSLSTGWQPQHF
TGTGCCAGCAGTCTTTCGACAGGGTGGCAGCCCCAGCATTTT
>-|TRBJ2-7|TRBD1|TRBV27
CASIGGYDEQYF
TGTGCCAGCATAGGGGGCTACGACGAGCAGTACTTC
>-|TRBJ2-6|-|TRBV7-3
CASSPSPLTAFLSGANVLTF
TGTGCCAGCAGCCCAAGCCCATTGACAGCATTCCTCTCTGGGGCCAACGTCCTGACTTTC
>-|TRBJ1-5|-|TRBV9
CASSRTGSNQPQHF
TGTGCCAGCAGCCGTACGGGGTCGAATCAGCCCCAGCATTTT
>-|TRBJ1-1|-|TRBV28
CASSFRVRLNTEAFF
TGTGCCAGCAGTTTCAGGGTGAGGCTGAACACTGAAGCTTTCTTT
>-|TRBJ2-7|TRBD2|TRBV7-2
CASSLVPLAGINNEQYF
TGTGCCAGCAGCTTAGTGCCCCTAGCGGGAATCAACAACGAGCAGTACTTC
>-|TRBJ1-3|-|TRBV15
CATRGYGNTIYF
TGTGCCACCAGGGGGTATGGAAACACCATATATTTT
>-|TRBJ1-2|-|TRBV7-6
CASITRGANYGYTF
TGTGCCAGCATTACCAGGGGTGCGAACTATGGCTACACCTTC
>-|TRBJ2-2|-|TRBV27
CASSLSGELFF
TGTGCCAGCAGTTTATCCGGGGAGCTGTTTTTT
>-|TRBJ1-1|-|TRBV7-3
CASSPLGNTEAFF
TGTGCCAGCAGCCCTCTAGGGAACACTGAAGCTTTCTTT
>-|TRBJ1-3|-|TRBV9
CASSVGGAGNTIYF
TGTGCCAGCAGCGTAGGGGGAGCTGGAAACACCATATATTTT
>-|TRBJ2-7|TRBD2|TRBV6-5
CASSQRGTTPYEQYF
TGTGCCAGCAGCCAGAGAGGGACTACGCCCTACGAGCAGTACTTC
>once|TRBJ2-7|-|TRBV7-9
CASRLGTSEQYF
TGTGCCAGCAGGCTGGGGACGAGCGAGCAGTACTTC
>-|TRBJ1-1|-|TRBV7-2
CASSAAGTSEAFF
TGTGCCAGCAGCGCGGCGGGGACCAGCGAAGCTTTCTTT
>-|TRBJ1-3|-|TRBV19
CASSIDADGYPSGNTIYF
TGTGCCAGTAGTATAGACGCGGACGGATACCCCTCTGGAAACACCATATATTTT
>-|TRBJ2-2|TRBD2|TRBV9
CASSEPLIAGDSPGELFF
TGTGCCAGCAGCGAGCCCCTTATAGCGGGAGATTCACCCGGGGAGCTGTTTTTT
>-|TRBJ2-5|-|TRBV15
CATSSAAGDFRVKETQYF
TGTGCCACCAGCAGCGCAGCAGGGGATTTTAGGGTTAAAGAGACCCAGTACTTC
>once|TRBJ1-4|-|TRBV6-1
CASSVENEKLFF
TGTGCCAGCAGCGTAGAGAACGAAAAACTGTTTTTT
>-|TRBJ2-7|-|TRBV28
CASGLRARYEQYF
TGTGCCAGCGGACTCCGCGCACGATACGAGCAGTACTTC
>-|TRBJ2-7|-|TRBV7-7
CASSLAVGSYEQYF
TGTGCTAGCAGCTTAGCGGTGGGGTCCTACGAGCAGTACTTC
>-|TRBJ2-7|TRBD1|TRBV2
CASSQQGGVYEQYF
TGTGCCAGCAGCCAACAGGGGGGCGTCTACGAGCAGTACTTC
>-|TRBJ1-1|-|TRBV10-3
CAIRTGNTEAFF
TGTGCCATCAGGACAGGAAACACTGAAGCTTTCTTT
>-|TRBJ2-1|TRBD2|TRBV11-2
CASTISGERMVF
TGTGCCAGCACCATTAGCGGGGAGAGAATGGTCTTC
>-|TRBJ2-1|-|TRBV19
CASSDTGFDYNEQFF
TGTGCCAGTAGTGATACAGGGTTCGACTACAATGAGCAGTTCTTC
>-|TRBJ2-7|TRBD2|TRBV7-6
CASSLGGRGAYEQYF
TGTGCCAGCAGCTTGGGCGGGAGGGGGGCCTACGAGCAGTACTTC
>-|TRBJ2-7|TRBD2|TRBV7-8
CASSPTGLAGPYEQYF
TGTGCCAGCAGCCCAACGGGACTAGCGGGTCCCTACGAGCAGTACTTC